This passage covers 8 T cell receptor beta chains from one sample sequenced in a study of CD8 T cells in ankylosing spondylitis (dated by TCRdb to the late 2010s). Libraries came from 5' RACE. The sequencing machine was an Illumina HiSeq 2500. In-frame beta chains were kept once TCRdb had trimmed the public reads at Q25 with fastp and called clones with MiXCR. Each CDR3 protein gets just one entry, which takes the most common genes and DNA from the rows behind it. In this sample the table shows some 13,000 distinct CDR3 sequences, 2.5% to 3% of which occur a single time. The ten largest clones take up 7.5% to 9% of the sample. Sequenced: blood, either unsorted or a sorted T cell fraction (not recorded which). These TCRs come from a male donor with ankylosing spondylitis or in good health (not recorded which).

This clonotype was seen repeatedly, ten times or more. V and J are TRBV9 and TRBJ2-5; TRBD2 might be the D (5 bases). CDR1 and CDR2 (germline): SGDLS, YYNGEE. V was trimmed by 4 bases and J by 4 bases, leaving 14 bases between them. The CDR3 consists of 14 residues. DNA for the CDR3: TGTGCCAGCAGCCCCCGACTCCGGGGAGAGACCCAGTACTTC. Encoded protein: CASSPRLRGETQYF.

This clonotype was seen at least ten times. For the CDR3, the DNA is TGTGCCAGCAGTTCTAGCGGGGCAGGACGGGTAGATACGCAGTATTTT. Its translation: CASSSSGAGRVDTQYF. The V call is TRBV9, the J call TRBJ2-3; 9 bases map to TRBD2. The trim removed 5 bases at V and 5 bases at J, leaving 12 bases unmatched. The CDR3 runs to 16 residues. Germline CDR1 SGDLS, CDR2 YYNGEE.

This clonotype was observed at least ten times. The genes are TRBV9 and TRBJ1-4, with D hard to call. Germline V gene data show CDR1 as SGDLS and CDR2 as YYNGEE. The CDR3 runs 14 residues. Trimming cost V 2 bases and J 4 bases, with 9 bases left between them. DNA for the CDR3: TGTGCCAGCAGCGTCAGTTGGGATAATGAAAAACTGTTTTTT. It encodes CASSVSWDNEKLFF.

This clonotype has ten or more counts. This rearrangement joins TRBV9 to TRBJ1-3, with D perhaps TRBD1 (6 bases). V lost 0 bases and J 0 bases, leaving 13 bases between the germline ends. CDR3 length: 17 amino acids. Germline CDR1 and CDR2: SGDLS and YYNGEE. The CDR3 reads CASSVVGTPSSGNTIYF. The CDR3 region has the DNA TGTGCCAGCAGCGTAGTGGGGACACCAAGCTCTGGAAACACCATATATTTT.

This clonotype was recorded at least ten times. The rearrangement uses TRBV9 and TRBJ2-7; 9 positions agree with TRBD2. After removal of 0 bases from V and 6 bases from J, the junction contained 4 bases not matched to a gene. The CDR3 totals 14 residues. Germline V gives CDR1 SGDLS, CDR2 YYNGEE. The CDR3 DNA reads as TGTGCCAGCAGCGTAGAGACTAGCGGTACCGAGCAGTACTTC. It specifies CASSVETSGTEQYF. The full variable domain, rest sourced from reference TRBV9 and TRBJ2-7, is DSGVTQTPKHLITATGQRVTLRCSPRSGDLSVYWYQQSLDQGLQFLIQYYNGEERAKGNILERFSAQQFPDLHSELNLSSLELGDSALYFCASSVETSGTEQYFGPGTRLTVT.

This clonotype was detected many times. The genes are TRBV9 and TRBJ2-2, with D possibly being TRBD2 (6 bases). Trimming removed 0 bases at V and 1 base at J, with 10 bases between. Per the germline V gene, CDR1 is SGDLS and CDR2 is YYNGEE. CDR3 length: 16 amino acids. CDR3 residues: CASSVESGWNTGELFF. As DNA, the CDR3 is TGTGCCAGCAGCGTAGAAAGCGGGTGGAACACCGGGGAGCTGTTTTTT.

This clonotype was counted many times. CDR3 amino acids: CASSVRQDSTDTQYF. CDR3 DNA: TGTGCCAGCAGCGTACGACAGGACTCCACAGATACGCAGTATTTT. J is TRBJ2-3 and V is TRBV9; TRBD1 is a possible D gene (6 bases). Trimming left V 1 base short and J 2 bases short, with 11 bases between. Germline V gene lookup returns CDR1 SGDLS and CDR2 YYNGEE. The CDR3 loop spans 15 amino acids.

The chain employs TRBV9 and TRBJ2-3, with D uncertain. The CDR3 spans 14 residues. Germline V lookup: CDR1 SGDLS, CDR2 YYNGEE. Trimming stripped 0 bases from V and 2 bases from J, with 7 bases between. Here the CDR3 DNA reads TGTGCCAGCAGCGTAGGAGAGGACACAGATACGCAGTATTTT. This encodes CASSVGEDTDTQYF.